This is a list of T cell receptor beta chains from one sample in a study of shared clonotypes between healthy human individuals. Sequenced by immunoSEQ multiplex PCR; TCRdb stores in-frame clones only, minus some. The sample holds under 1,100,000 clones; roughly 74% are singletons and the top ten take under 0.8%. The sequenced sample consisted of memory CD4+ T cells from PBMCs. These receptors originate from a man aged 18 to 29 in good health. Some clones in this sample may be carry-over from other donors' samples. CDR3s include the opening cysteine and the closing phenylalanine or tryptophan. The D gene is left open where the match is weak. Clone size is stated in some rows and not others, as once, few, many or a class when expanded.

j_gene | d_gene | abundance | len | v_gene | CDR3aa | CDR3nt
TRBJ2-2 | NA | once | 14 | TRBV7-9 | CASSLTGYTGELFF | TGTGCCAGCAGCTTAACCGGGTACACCGGGGAGCTGTTTTTT
TRBJ1-3 | NA | NA | 16 | TRBV9 | CASSVRGDYSGNTIYF | TGTGCCAGCAGCGTAAGAGGGGACTACTCTGGAAACACCATATATTTT
TRBJ2-2 | TRBD2 | NA | 19 | TRBV11-2 | CASSLRGGRLADSTGELFF | TGTGCCAGCAGCTTACGCGGGGGCCGACTAGCGGATTCGACCGGGGAGCTGTTTTTT
TRBJ1-1 | NA | NA | 11 | TRBV6-5 | CASIRDTEAFF | TGTGCCAGCATTAGGGACACTGAAGCTTTCTTT
TRBJ1-4 | TRBD1 | NA | 15 | TRBV5-1 | CASSSDRATNEKLFF | TGCGCCAGCAGCTCCGACAGGGCAACTAATGAAAAACTGTTTTTT
TRBJ1-1 | NA | NA | 14 | TRBV19 | CASSPGFPNTEAFF | TGTGCCAGTAGCCCGGGATTCCCGAACACTGAAGCTTTCTTT
TRBJ2-7 | TRBD1 | NA | 15 | TRBV11-1 | CASSPRDRKPYEQYF | TGTGCCAGCAGCCCACGGGACAGAAAACCCTACGAGCAGTACTTC
TRBJ1-1 | NA | NA | 17 | TRBV28 | CASPPAGRSNLNTEAFF | TGTGCCAGCCCCCCGGCGGGCAGGTCGAACCTGAACACTGAAGCTTTCTTT
TRBJ2-1 | NA | NA | 13 | TRBV7-2 | CASSLGQYNEQFF | TGTGCCAGCAGCTTAGGACAGTACAATGAGCAGTTCTTC
TRBJ2-2 | NA | NA | 10 | TRBV28 | CASKRGELFF | TGTGCCAGCAAAAGAGGGGAGCTGTTTTTT
TRBJ1-2 | NA | NA | 11 | TRBV28 | CASNVFGGYTF | TGTGCCAGCAACGTCTTTGGCGGCTACACCTTC
TRBJ2-7 | NA | NA | 14 | TRBV7-2 | CASSNRDGAYEQYF | TGTGCCAGCAGCAACCGGGACGGAGCCTACGAGCAGTACTTC
TRBJ2-7 | TRBD2 | NA | 17 | TRBV4-2 | CASSQVAGLALSYEQYF | TGTGCCAGCAGCCAAGTCGCGGGACTAGCGCTCTCCTACGAGCAGTACTTC
TRBJ2-7 | TRBD1 | NA | 15 | TRBV18 | CASSPQSGGSYEQYF | TGTGCCAGCTCACCACAGTCAGGGGGCTCTTACGAGCAGTACTTC
TRBJ2-7 | NA | NA | 13 | TRBV7-8 | CASSLGIDSEQYF | TGTGCCAGCAGCTTAGGGATCGACAGTGAGCAGTACTTC
TRBJ2-3 | NA | NA | 11 | TRBV20-1 | CSVPGTDTQYF | TGCAGTGTTCCAGGCACAGATACGCAGTATTTT
TRBJ2-7 | NA | few | 13 | TRBV29-1 | CSVAWTLSDEQYF | TGCAGCGTTGCTTGGACCCTCTCCGACGAGCAGTACTTC
TRBJ2-7 | NA | NA | 21 | TRBV27 | CASSSPTPKRTEGVISYEQYF | TGTGCCAGCAGTTCACCTACCCCCAAACGGACAGAAGGCGTAATATCCTACGAGCAGTACTTC
TRBJ1-3 | NA | NA | 17 | TRBV7-8 | CASSLYHTYSSGNTIYF | TGTGCCAGCAGCTTATATCACACATATTCCTCGGGAAACACCATATATTTT
TRBJ2-1 | NA | NA | 14 | TRBV23-1 | CASSQQTAYNEQFF | TGCGCCAGCAGTCAACAGACAGCTTACAATGAGCAGTTCTTC
TRBJ1-4 | NA | NA | 14 | TRBV5-1 | CASSLETGNEKLFF | TGCGCCAGCAGCTTGGAAACAGGAAATGAAAAACTGTTTTTT
TRBJ1-4 | NA | NA | 13 | TRBV2 | CASSVGLNEKLFF | TGTGCCAGCAGTGTGGGCCTTAATGAAAAACTGTTTTTT
TRBJ2-7 | NA | many | 13 | TRBV5-1 | CASGRSEGYEQYF | TGCGCCAGCGGCAGGTCCGAGGGCTACGAGCAGTACTTC
TRBJ1-4 | NA | NA | 13 | TRBV5-1 | CASSLDGIEKLFF | TGCGCCAGCAGCTTGGACGGGATCGAAAAACTGTTTTTT
TRBJ2-7 | TRBD2 | NA | 19 | TRBV27 | CASSAIYPQLAGGTGEQYF | TGTGCCAGCAGTGCAATATACCCCCAACTAGCGGGAGGGACAGGGGAGCAGTACTTC
TRBJ1-3 | TRBD1 | NA | 18 | TRBV18 | CASSPTGQVGNSGNTIYF | TGTGCCAGCTCCCCTACCGGACAGGTTGGAAACTCTGGAAACACCATATATTTT
TRBJ1-5 | TRBD1 | few | 16 | TRBV10-2 | CASSRTGTGGNQPQHF | TGCGCCAGCAGCCGGACGGGGACAGGGGGCAATCAGCCCCAGCATTTT
TRBJ2-5 | TRBD1 | NA | 14 | TRBV6-1 | CASSDRGLVETQYF | TGTGCCAGCAGTGACAGGGGGCTGGTAGAGACCCAGTACTTC
TRBJ2-7 | TRBD2 | NA | 17 | TRBV15 | CATSRERAGLAGDEQYF | TGTGCCACCAGCAGAGAACGTGCAGGACTAGCGGGAGACGAGCAGTACTTC
TRBJ2-1 | TRBD2 | NA | 16 | TRBV5-1 | CASSLERSGSVNEQFF | TGCGCCAGCAGCTTGGAAAGGAGCGGGAGCGTAAATGAGCAGTTCTTC
TRBJ1-3 | NA | NA | 16 | TRBV19 | CAERRHEVLSGNTIYF | TGTGCCGAGAGAAGACACGAAGTACTCTCTGGAAACACCATATATTTT
TRBJ2-1 | NA | NA | 16 | TRBV6-6 | CASSYDGSPPRGEQFF | TGTGCCAGCAGTTATGACGGGAGTCCCCCTAGGGGTGAGCAGTTCTTC
TRBJ1-4 | NA | NA | 15 | TRBV6-1 | CASTLGGASDEKLFF | TGTGCCAGCACCTTAGGCGGGGCCTCGGATGAAAAACTGTTTTTT